These T cell receptor beta chains were read from a single sample in a study of T cell responses to AZD1222 COVID-19 vaccine. Profiled with immunoSEQ multiplex PCR; TCRdb holds only in-frame clones, not every one. This sample yields about 96,000 clones, of which roughly nine tenths are seen a single time; about 25% belongs to the top ten. The specimen was peripheral blood, collected on day 0 of AZD1222 vaccination. The receptor source for this set is an adult in good health. Each CDR3 is given with its conserved first and last residue. D genes are given only for firm matches. Clone size is not always given. Where it is, it says once, few, many or a class for expanded clones.

V	D	size	J	CDR3	DNA
TRBV5-5	-	-	TRBJ1-5	CASSPGWSNQPQHF	TGTGCCAGCAGCCCTGGGTGGAGCAATCAGCCCCAGCATTTT
TRBV11-1	TRBD1	-	TRBJ2-1	CASRAGQEAYNEQFF	TGTGCCAGCAGGGCGGGACAGGAGGCCTACAATGAGCAGTTCTTC
TRBV14	-	-	TRBJ1-2	CASSQENSLYGYTF	TGTGCCAGCAGCCAAGAGAACAGCCTCTATGGCTACACCTTC
TRBV24-1	-	-	TRBJ2-1	CATSPSPLDHEQFF	TGTGCCACCAGTCCCTCACCCTTAGACCATGAGCAGTTCTTC
TRBV10-2	TRBD2	-	TRBJ2-7	CASTDRTSGGYEQYF	TGCGCCAGCACAGATAGGACTAGCGGGGGATACGAGCAGTACTTC
TRBV27	TRBD1	-	TRBJ1-6	CASSSGQGNSPLHF	TGTGCCAGCAGTTCGGGACAGGGTAATTCACCCCTCCACTTT
TRBV28	-	-	TRBJ1-1	CASSSLDTEAFF	TGTGCCAGCAGTTCTCTGGACACTGAAGCTTTCTTT
TRBV7-3	-	-	TRBJ1-1	CASSLNERTEAFF	TGTGCCAGCAGCTTAAATGAACGGACTGAAGCTTTCTTT
TRBV6-5	-	-	TRBJ2-3	CASSLDQSTDTQYF	TGTGCCAGCAGTTTAGACCAAAGCACAGATACGCAGTATTTT
TRBV5-1	-	once	TRBJ2-1	CASRFDSTNEQFF	TGCGCCAGCAGGTTTGACAGTACGAATGAGCAGTTCTTC
TRBV19	TRBD2	-	TRBJ2-7	CASSMGTSGSYEQYF	TGTGCCAGTAGTATGGGGACTAGCGGGAGTTACGAGCAGTACTTC
TRBV5-5	TRBD2	-	TRBJ2-1	CASSPGGEQFF	TGTGCCAGCAGCCCGGGGGGTGAGCAGTTCTTC
TRBV15	-	-	TRBJ2-7	CATSGDSGPYHEQYF	TGTGCCACCAGCGGGGACTCGGGACCTTATCACGAGCAGTACTTC
TRBV3-1/TRBV3-2	-	once	TRBJ2-7	CASSLRGGLGEQYF	TGTGCCAGCAGCCTCCGAGGTGGGCTGGGCGAGCAGTACTTC
TRBV7-2	-	-	TRBJ1-4	CASSLAGLTNEKLFF	TGTGCCAGCAGCTTAGCGGGGTTAACTAATGAAAAACTGTTTTTT
TRBV21-1	-	-	TRBJ2-3	CASILFRPGTSGRKDTQYF	TGTGCCAGCATCCTATTTCGACCCGGTACTAGCGGGAGAAAGGATACGCAGTATTTT
TRBV1	-	-	TRBJ2-1	CTSSQDGTPGSSYNEQFF	TGCACCAGCAGCCAAGATGGGACCCCGGGAAGCTCCTACAATGAGCAGTTCTTC
TRBV7-8	-	-	TRBJ1-1	CASSLAQVNTEAFF	TGTGCCAGCAGCTTAGCGCAGGTGAACACTGAAGCTTTCTTT
TRBV30	-	-	TRBJ2-1	CACRTVANEQFF	TGTGCCTGTCGGACCGTCGCCAATGAGCAGTTCTTC
TRBV7-2	TRBD1	-	TRBJ1-4	CASSLDRGPSEKLFF	TGTGCCAGCAGCCTGGACAGGGGGCCGAGCGAAAAACTGTTTTTT
TRBV9	-	-	TRBJ2-4	CASSVIGGAKNIQYF	TGTGCCAGCAGCGTAATAGGTGGGGCCAAAAACATTCAGTACTTC
TRBV5-6	-	once	TRBJ2-5	CASSFGVSVKETQYF	TGTGCCAGCAGCTTTGGGGTAAGCGTCAAGGAGACCCAGTACTTC
TRBV4-2	-	-	TRBJ2-5	CASSPSKKETQYF	TGTGCCAGCAGCCCCTCGAAAAAAGAGACCCAGTACTTC
TRBV21-1	-	-	TRBJ2-3	CASSKWPQGNSTDTQYF	TGTGCCAGCAGCAAGTGGCCACAGGGGAACAGCACAGATACGCAGTATTTT
TRBV9	TRBD1	once	TRBJ2-7	CASSSQQGAGDEQYF	TGTGCCAGCAGCTCACAACAGGGGGCTGGCGACGAGCAGTACTTC
TRBV6-5	-	-	TRBJ2-7	CASSPPEGLRRF	TGTGCCAGCAGTCCCCCAGAGGGGTTAAGGCGCTTC
TRBV9	-	-	TRBJ2-3	CASSVEAGLSTDTQYF	TGTGCCAGCAGCGTAGAGGCGGGACTGAGCACAGATACGCAGTATTTT
TRBV18	TRBD1	-	TRBJ1-2	CASSPPGTGGIGYTF	TGTGCCAGCTCACCACCGGGGACAGGGGGAATTGGCTACACCTTC
TRBV6-5	TRBD2	-	TRBJ2-7	CASRLSGSYEQYF	TGTGCCAGCAGACTTAGCGGGAGTTACGAGCAGTACTTC
TRBV28	-	-	TRBJ2-7	CASSLDGSVYEQYF	TGTGCCAGCAGTTTAGACGGCTCTGTGTACGAGCAGTACTTC
TRBV28	-	-	TRBJ1-4	CASSRGGAGGEKLFF	TGTGCCAGCAGCCGAGGGGGGGCTGGTGGTGAAAAACTGTTTTTT
TRBV5-1	TRBD1	-	TRBJ1-1	CASSFEGAWAFF	TGCGCCAGCAGCTTTGAGGGGGCTTGGGCTTTCTTT
TRBV25-1	TRBD1	once	TRBJ1-2	CASSREWGQGAGYTF	TGTGCCAGCAGCCGTGAATGGGGACAGGGTGCTGGCTACACCTTC
TRBV19	TRBD2	-	TRBJ2-2	CAITSGSGGELFF	TGTGCCATTACCAGCGGGAGCGGCGGGGAGCTGTTTTTT
TRBV7-9	-	-	TRBJ2-3	CASSPPSREDTQYF	TGTGCCAGCAGCCCTCCCTCTCGAGAGGATACGCAGTATTTT
TRBV9	-	-	TRBJ2-2	CASSPRSNTGELFF	TGTGCCAGCAGCCCTCGGTCCAACACCGGGGAGCTGTTTTTT
TRBV3-1/TRBV3-2	TRBD1	-	TRBJ1-2	CASSHEDRVGYTF	TGTGCCAGCAGCCATGAGGACAGGGTCGGCTACACCTTC
TRBV7-2	-	-	TRBJ1-5	CASRGPSNQPQHF	TGTGCCAGCAGGGGACCCAGCAATCAGCCCCAGCATTTT
TRBV6-2/TRBV6-3	TRBD1	-	TRBJ1-2	CASSREGQGAWGYTF	TGTGCCAGCAGTCGCGAGGGACAGGGGGCGTGGGGCTACACCTTC
TRBV9	-	-	TRBJ2-7	CASPVGEDPTDEQYF	TGTGCCAGCCCCGTCGGAGAGGACCCGACGGACGAGCAGTACTTC
TRBV6-5	-	once	TRBJ2-2	CASSYFLGSGTGELFF	TGTGCCAGCAGTTACTTTCTGGGGTCGGGCACCGGGGAGCTGTTTTTT
TRBV19	-	-	TRBJ2-5	CASSITSRETQYF	TGTGCCAGTAGTATCACCAGCAGAGAGACCCAGTACTTC
TRBV5-1	-	-	TRBJ2-7	CASRQEAYEQYF	TGCGCCAGCAGGCAGGAGGCCTACGAGCAGTACTTC
TRBV5-6	-	-	TRBJ2-7	CASSGPYEQYF	TGTGCCAGCAGCGGCCCCTACGAGCAGTACTTC
TRBV5-1	TRBD1	-	TRBJ2-7	CASRAPGQNYEQYF	TGCGCCAGCAGGGCCCCGGGACAGAACTACGAGCAGTACTTC
TRBV27	-	-	TRBJ2-5	CASSLSKVETQYF	TGTGCCAGCAGTTTATCGAAGGTAGAGACCCAGTACTTC
TRBV25-1	TRBD2	-	TRBJ2-2	CASSRTSGSGTGELFF	TGTGCCAGCAGTCGTACTAGCGGGAGCGGCACCGGGGAGCTGTTTTTT
TRBV4-2	-	few	TRBJ2-1	CASSQELAEAYNEQFF	TGTGCCAGCAGCCAAGAGCTGGCGGAGGCCTACAATGAGCAGTTCTTC
TRBV7-2	TRBD2	-	TRBJ2-7	CASSLVIVGLASLRFYF	TGTGCCAGCAGCTTAGTAATCGTGGGACTAGCATCTCTCCGTTTTTACTTC
TRBV11-2	-	once	TRBJ2-7	CASSTAGTGAKEQYF	TGTGCCAGCAGCACAGCTGGGACGGGGGCTAAGGAGCAGTACTTC
TRBV18	TRBD2	-	TRBJ2-3	CASSPSTSGIRDTQYF	TGTGCCAGCTCACCCTCGACTAGCGGGATAAGGGATACGCAGTATTTT
TRBV11-2	TRBD1	-	TRBJ1-6	CASSPGTGGSPLHF	TGTGCCAGCAGCCCTGGGACAGGGGGTTCACCCCTCCACTTT
TRBV5-6	-	-	TRBJ2-4	CASSSATSYIQYF	TGTGCCAGCAGCTCCGCGACCAGTTACATTCAGTACTTC
TRBV5-1	-	-	TRBJ1-3	CASSLAAGGNGNTIYF	TGCGCCAGCAGCTTGGCCGCCGGAGGGAACGGAAACACCATATATTTT
TRBV18	TRBD1	-	TRBJ2-7	CASSPPGQGSYEQYF	TGTGCCAGCTCACCTCCGGGACAGGGCTCCTACGAGCAGTACTTC